This is a list of T cell receptor beta chains from one sample in a study of T cells in localized non-small cell lung cancer. TCRdb keeps only in-frame clones here, not all; method: immunoSEQ multiplex PCR. The data show 45,000 to 65,000 clones, less than 85% seen once. Sequenced material: PBMCs, taken before any cancer treatment. These receptors were taken from a woman aged 35 to 75 with stage II lung adenocarcinoma. Both conserved end residues are part of each CDR3. The D gene is left open where the match is weak.

CDR3nt	CDR3aa	v_gene	d_gene	j_gene
TGTGCCAGCAGTTATCAGGGTAACACCGGGGAGCTGTTTTTT	CASSYQGNTGELFF	TRBV6-5	.	TRBJ2-2
TGCAGCGTTTTGACAGGGTCCTATGGCTACACCTTC	CSVLTGSYGYTF	TRBV29-1	TRBD1	TRBJ1-2
TGTGCCAGCAGTGCCTGGGGAAGGTACGAGCAGTACTTC	CASSAWGRYEQYF	TRBV25-1	.	TRBJ2-7
TGTGCCCCTGACACCGGGGAGCTGTTTTTT	CAPDTGELFF	TRBV7-9	.	TRBJ2-2
TGCGCCAGCAGCCAAGATAGGACTAGCGGGGCGGAGACCCAGTACTTC	CASSQDRTSGAETQYF	TRBV4-3	TRBD2	TRBJ2-5
TGTGCCAGCAAAACAGGGCTCTCTGGAAACACCATATATTTT	CASKTGLSGNTIYF	TRBV28	.	TRBJ1-3
TGTGCCAGTAGGACGAGGGGGGGAGACAATCAGCCCCAGCATTTT	CASRTRGGDNQPQHF	TRBV19	.	TRBJ1-5
TGTGCCAGCAGTTATCGTCAGGCGTACGAGCAGTACTTC	CASSYRQAYEQYF	TRBV6-6	.	TRBJ2-7
TGTGCCTGGAGTCAACAACCAGGGGGCCGTGGAAACACCATATATTTT	CAWSQQPGGRGNTIYF	TRBV30	TRBD1	TRBJ1-3
TGTGCCAGCAGCTTTTTGGGCGGGGAGCTGTTTTTT	CASSFLGGELFF	TRBV7-3	.	TRBJ2-2
TGTGCCAGCAGCTTAATGCCAGGACCCTACAATGAGCAGTTCTTC	CASSLMPGPYNEQFF	TRBV11-2	.	TRBJ2-1